What follows are 8 T cell receptor beta chains derived from one specimen sequenced in a study of blood T cell repertoires in COVID-19. The data were produced by immunoSEQ multiplex PCR, yet TCRdb's version contains in-frame clones alone and is incomplete. This table holds roughly 330,000 clones, about 89% found once. The sequencing sample was made of PBMCs or T cells enriched from blood (not recorded which). These receptors all come from a woman aged 25-40 years who had recovered from COVID-19.

V usage is TRBV29-1 and J usage is TRBJ1-1; TRBD1 agrees at 8 bases. The germline CDR1 and CDR2 sequences are SQVTM and ANQGSEA. The junction had 6 bases not matched to a gene; V was cut back by 4 bases and J by 5 bases. The CDR3 has 13 residues. The CDR3 here is CSVVLNRGTEAFF. CDR3 DNA sequence: TGCAGCGTTGTCCTAAACAGGGGGACTGAAGCTTTCTTT.

This rearrangement joins TRBV29-1 to TRBJ2-1; 11 nucleotides match TRBD2. The V gene end was trimmed by 1 base and the J gene end by 5 bases; junction bases not matched to a gene: 1. CDR1 is SQVTM and CDR2 is ANQGSEA in the germline V gene. CDR3 size: 14 residues. The CDR3 loop is CSVEVAGGHNEQFF. CDR3 bases: TGCAGCGTTGAAGTAGCGGGGGGGCACAATGAGCAGTTCTTC.

The genes are TRBV19 and TRBJ1-2; D gene uncertain. V lost 6 bases and J 5 bases, leaving 13 bases between the germline ends. From germline, CDR1 is LNHDA and CDR2 SQIVND (reference sequence). The CDR3 consists of 13 residues. The CDR3 DNA reads as TGTGCCAGTAGGCTAGCGATGGAGTATGGCTACACCTTC. As protein: CASRLAMEYGYTF.

The chain has TRBV19 and TRBJ1-5; TRBD1 might be the D (6 bases). Per the germline V gene, CDR1 is LNHDA and CDR2 is SQIVND (reference sequence). CDR3 length equals 17 residues. V lost 0 bases, J lost 0 bases, and 12 bases lay in between. The CDR3 DNA is TGTGCCAGTAGTATAGAGACCGGACAGCCTAGCAATCAGCCCCAGCATTTT. Translation: CASSIETGQPSNQPQHF.

The chain links TRBV9 to TRBJ1-3; D not certain. Germline V gene lookup returns CDR1 SGDLS and CDR2 YYNGEE. V was clipped by 0 bases and J by 0 bases, with 7 bases between them. The CDR3 has 15 residues. The CDR3 DNA reads TGTGCCAGCAGCGTAGACGCGAGCTCTGGAAACACCATATATTTT. It codes for CASSVDASSGNTIYF.

The rearrangement uses TRBV29-1 and TRBJ1-2, with D unresolved. This CDR3 contains 14 residues. The V gene lost 2 bases and the J gene lost 2 bases, with 12 bases spanning the gap. CDR1 SQVTM and CDR2 ANQGSEA come from the germline V gene. CDR3 bases: TGCAGCGTTGAACAGGTGAAGTGGAACTATGGCTACACCTTC. As protein: CSVEQVKWNYGYTF.

The chain has TRBV29-1 and TRBJ1-1, with D unresolved. Germline CDR1 and CDR2: SQVTM and ANQGSEA. V was shortened by 4 bases and J by 1 base, with 4 bases between the two germline ends. The CDR3 spans 11 residues. The CDR3 DNA reads as TGCAGCGTTGGTAAGAACACTGAAGCTTTCTTT. It codes for CSVGKNTEAFF.

The CDR3 loop is CASSLVGGGDTQYF. DNA for the CDR3: TGCGCCAGCAGCTTGGTGGGCGGGGGAGATACGCAGTATTTT. This sequence joins TRBV5-1 and TRBJ2-3; TRBD2 matches at 7 bases. The CDR3 covers 14 residues. Germline assignment: CDR1 SGHRS and CDR2 YFSETQ. Trimming at V came to 0 bases and at J to 5 bases, leaving 3 bases not matched to a gene.